These 3 T cell receptor beta chains were all obtained from the same sample, sequenced in a study of blood T cell repertoires in COVID-19. Generated by immunoSEQ multiplex PCR, the TCRdb table keeps only in-frame clones and is missing some. The repertoire holds around 230,000 clones, with 70% to 90% as singletons. Sequences were obtained from PBMCs or T cells enriched from blood (not recorded which). The source is a woman between 35 and 50 years old with acute COVID-19.

This chain uses TRBV30 with TRBJ1-4, with 9 bases that match TRBD1. The CDR3 spans 16 residues. Germline CDR1 is GTSNPN and CDR2 is SVGIG (reference sequence). The ends lost 4 bases at V and 10 bases at J; junction bases unmatched: 16. CDR3 region: CAWTSQLTGGLRKLFF. The CDR3 DNA reads TGTGCCTGGACCTCACAATTAACAGGGGGCTTGAGAAAACTGTTTTTT.

This clone has just one count. This chain links TRBV6-5 with TRBJ1-4; D is perhaps TRBD1 (5 bases). The germline V and J ends were trimmed by 8 bases and 8 bases, with 15 bases remaining between them. The CDR3 contains 13 residues. Germline V lookup: CDR1 MNHEY, CDR2 SVGAGI. The CDR3 is CASSEGSGEKLFF. For the CDR3, the DNA is TGTGCCAGCTCGGAGGGGAGTGGGGAAAAACTGTTTTTT.

The chain employs TRBV5-1 and TRBJ1-1; the match to TRBD1 covers 8 bases. V lost 2 bases and J lost 1; bases outside the gene matches: 7. This CDR3 region has 16 residues. Germline V gene data show CDR1 as SGHRS and CDR2 as YFSETQ. CDR3: CASSFDRGGQNTEAFF. CDR3 nucleotides: TGCGCCAGCAGCTTCGACAGGGGAGGGCAGAACACTGAAGCTTTCTTT.